Listed here are 26 T cell receptor beta chains from one sample, sequenced in a study of T cell changes during pregnancy in multiple sclerosis. Produced via immunoSEQ multiplex PCR; TCRdb's table is partial and in-frame only. Of around 41,000 clones listed, just over 90% are singletons. The sequenced sample was PBMCs (not recorded whether the cells were cultured). The receptors were gathered from a female donor with multiple sclerosis, enrolled in a pregnancy study.

The CDR3 nucleotides read TGCAGCGTCACGATCGTGCGGAATGAGCAGTTCTTC. This gives the protein CSVTIVRNEQFF. The chain employs TRBV29-1 and TRBJ2-1, with D hard to call. V dropped 6 bases and J dropped 7 bases, with 13 bases sitting between them. The CDR3 extends over 12 amino acids. Germline V gene lookup returns CDR1 SQVTM and CDR2 ANQGSEA.

The CDR3 coding sequence is TGTGCCAGTAGTGTCGTACTAGCGGGAGCTTTTGACGAGCAGTACTTC. This translates into CASSVVLAGAFDEQYF. V usage is TRBV19 and J usage is TRBJ2-7, with TRBD2 matching 11 bases. Germline V gene data show CDR1 as LNHDA and CDR2 as SQIVND (reference sequence). The CDR3 covers 16 residues. V was pared by 5 bases and J by 5 bases, with 11 bases of the junction left unmatched.

This clone has just one count. The chain uses TRBV7-2 and TRBJ1-2; no clear D. Per germline, CDR1 SGHTA and CDR2 FQGNSA. The length of the CDR3 is 13 residues. V shed 3 bases and J shed 5 bases, with 10 bases lying between them. The CDR3 reads CASSFGTEYGYTF. The CDR3 bases are TGTGCCAGCAGCTTCGGTACAGAGTATGGCTACACCTTC.

This clone was counted only a few times. The rearrangement uses TRBV14 and TRBJ1-2, with 10 bases lining up with TRBD1. Per the germline V gene, CDR1 is SGHDN and CDR2 is FVKESK. CDR3 size: 16 residues. V lost 3 bases and J lost 0; bases outside the gene matches: 4. The CDR3 protein is CASSHLGQGPNYGYTF. In DNA form, the CDR3 reads TGTGCCAGCAGCCACTTGGGACAGGGGCCTAACTATGGCTACACCTTC.

This clone was seen only once. The genes are TRBV30 and TRBJ1-4, with D uncertain. The CDR3 length is 13 residues. The V gene's germline CDR1 is GTSNPN and CDR2 SVGIG (reference sequence). V dropped 4 bases and J dropped 8 bases, with 14 bases sitting between them. Written as DNA, the CDR3 is TGTGCCTGGAAGTCGGCCGCCGGCGAAAAACTGTTTTTT. Translated, it gives CAWKSAAGEKLFF.

This clone was observed a single time. This chain joins TRBV30 and TRBJ1-1; D is ambiguous. V lost 0 bases to trimming and J lost 7 bases, with 6 bases between them. Germline assignment: CDR1 GTSNPN and CDR2 SVGIG (reference sequence). The CDR3 covers 11 residues. The DNA for the CDR3 is TGTGCCTGGAGTGTAAGGCTTGAAGCTTTCTTT. Translated, it gives CAWSVRLEAFF. Drawing the rest from reference TRBV30 and TRBJ1-1, the complete variable domain is SQTIHQWPATLVQPVGSPLSLECTVEGTSNPNLYWYRQAAGRGLQLLFYSVGIGQISSEVPQNLSASRPQDRQFILSSKKLLLSDSGFYLCAWSVRLEAFFGQGTRLTVV.

The chain couples TRBV7-9 to TRBJ2-5; D gene uncertain. The CDR3 covers 15 residues. Per the germline V gene, CDR1 is SEHNR and CDR2 is FQNEAQ (reference sequence). Between the trimmed V and J ends, which lost 2 bases and 4 bases, there was a span of 14 bases. CDR3 bases: TGTGCCAGCAGCTTACTCTCTTTTAGAGGAGAGACCCAGTACTTC. This gives the protein CASSLLSFRGETQYF. The whole variable domain, filled in from reference TRBV7-9 and TRBJ2-5, reads DTGVSQNPRHKITKRGQNVTFRCDPISEHNRLYWYRQTLGQGPEFLTYFQNEAQLEKSRLLSDRFSAERPKGSFSTLEIQRTEQGDSAMYLCASSLLSFRGETQYFGPGTRLLVL.

This clone was detected only once. This CDR3 is also generated by other DNA sequences in the sample. CDR3 residues: CASSLEGYEQYF. CDR3 DNA sequence: TGCGCCAGCAGCTTGGAGGGGTACGAGCAGTACTTC. The chain uses TRBV5-1 and TRBJ2-7, with a tentative D call TRBD1 (5 bases). The length of the CDR3 is 12 residues. Trimming took 0 bases from V and 4 from J, leaving 5 bases between them. The germline CDR1 and CDR2 sequences are SGHRS and YFSETQ.

The rearrangement links TRBV7-9 to TRBJ2-1; 9 nucleotides align to TRBD2. The CDR3 spans 15 residues. Trimming took 5 bases from V and 9 from J; bases not matched to a gene: 11. Germline V gene sequence: CDR1 SEHNR, CDR2 FQNEAQ (reference sequence). Here the CDR3 DNA reads TGTGCCAGCAGCCCAGCCGGGACTAGCAACGGTGAGCAGTTCTTC. It specifies CASSPAGTSNGEQFF.

The CDR3 DNA is TGTGCCAGCAGCGCGTCGGGACAGGGGACCCACGAGCAGTACTTC. Translation gives CASSASGQGTHEQYF. The chain recombines TRBV7-3 with TRBJ2-7; 10 positions agree with TRBD1. The CDR3 sequence is 15 residues long. In germline, CDR1 is SGHTA, CDR2 FQGTGA. Losses at the gene ends were 5 bases for V and 5 bases for J; bases not matched to a gene: 9.

This chain links TRBV19 with TRBJ2-3, with D perhaps TRBD2 (6 bases). Germline V CDR1 and CDR2: LNHDA, SQIVND (reference sequence). The ends were cut back, 0 bases at V and 4 bases at J, with 11 bases in the middle. This CDR3 spans 15 amino acids. CDR3 bases: TGTGCCAGTAGTATAGATGTTGGAGGGTCAGATACGCAGTATTTT. It encodes CASSIDVGGSDTQYF.

V and J are TRBV5-4 and TRBJ2-7; TRBD2 agrees at 14 bases. The CDR3 sequence is 16 residues long. The V and J ends lost 0 bases and 3 bases, in that order; junction bases with no gene match: 2. Germline V lookup: CDR1 SGHNT, CDR2 YYREEE (reference sequence). CDR3 in DNA: TGTGCCAGCAGCTTGGGGACTAGCGGGAGGCACTACGAGCAGTACTTC. Residues: CASSLGTSGRHYEQYF.

In its sample, this clone was seen a few times. The J gene is TRBJ2-7, the V gene TRBV27; 7 positions match TRBD1. This CDR3 region has 14 residues. The V gene's germline CDR1 is MNHEY and CDR2 SMNVEV (reference sequence). J was trimmed by 1 base and V by 5 bases; bases with no gene match: 5. CDR3 nucleotides: TGTGCCAGCAGTAGACAGACAGGGTCCTACGAGCAGTACTTC. Its protein is CASSRQTGSYEQYF.

Regarding this clone: Distinct nucleotide sequences in the sample also encode this CDR3. The J gene is TRBJ2-3, the V gene TRBV10-1, with unresolved D. Trimming shortened V by 6 bases and J by 0 bases, and 4 bases separated the two germline ends. This CDR3 is 12 amino acids long. Looked up from germline, CDR1 is WNHNN and CDR2 is SYGVQD (reference sequence). The DNA of the CDR3 is TGCGCCAGCAGCTATAGCACAGATACGCAGTATTTT. Protein product: CASSYSTDTQYF.

The CDR3 DNA reads as TGTGCCAGCAGCTCACAACTGGAAATTGAGCAGTTCTTC. This codes for CASSSQLEIEQFF. The J gene is TRBJ2-1, the V gene TRBV13; D is unresolved. This CDR3 comprises 13 residues. V was pared by 4 bases and J by 9 bases, with 13 bases between. Germline V gene data show CDR1 as PRHDT and CDR2 as FYEKMQ (reference sequence).

The DNA of the CDR3 is TGTGCCAGCAGCTTAGGCCTAACCACAGATACGCAGTATTTT. Its protein product is CASSLGLTTDTQYF. The chain recombines TRBV7-6 with TRBJ2-3; D gene ambiguous. Germline V CDR1 and CDR2: SGHVS, FNYEAQ. The germline V and J ends were trimmed by 1 base and 2 bases, with 7 bases remaining between them. CDR3 length: 14 amino acids.

The chain employs TRBV5-1 and TRBJ2-1; 7 bases are shared with TRBD2. The CDR3 extends over 15 amino acids. Trimming cost V 3 bases and J 7 bases; bases outside gene matches: 10. Germline-derived CDR1 and CDR2 are SGHRS and YFSETQ. The CDR3 bases are TGCGCCAGCAGCTCGGCGGGAGTCAGGGCGAATGAGCAGTTCTTC. Residues: CASSSAGVRANEQFF.

This clone was detected once. The gene calls are TRBV2 and TRBJ1-5, with a possible D match to TRBD1 (6 bases). CDR3 length equals 13 residues. Germline-derived CDR1 and CDR2 are SNHLY and FYNNEI. V was clipped by 4 bases and J by 7 bases, with 11 bases between them. CDR3 bases: TGTGCCAGCAGTGTAGGGGGGGAACAGCCCCAGCATTTT. It translates to CASSVGGEQPQHF.

This chain connects TRBV5-1 to TRBJ2-5, with 13 bases lining up with TRBD2. The germline V gene encodes CDR1 SGHRS and CDR2 YFSETQ. The ends lost 3 bases at V and 1 base at J; junction bases unmatched: 3. This CDR3 is 16 amino acids long. CDR3 coding DNA: TGCGCCAGCAGCTCCGGGACTAGCGGGGCCCAAGAGACCCAGTACTTC. Translating it yields CASSSGTSGAQETQYF.

The CDR3 DNA follows: TGCGCCAGCTGTGAGGAAAACACAGATACGCAGTATTTT. Its protein is CASCEENTDTQYF. The chain uses TRBV5-1 and TRBJ2-3, with no clear D. The germline V gene has CDR1 SGHRS and CDR2 YFSETQ. Trimming left V 7 bases short and J 2 bases short, with 11 bases between. The CDR3 totals 13 residues.

J is TRBJ2-7 and V is TRBV5-1; tentatively, D is TRBD1 (6 bases). The CDR3 length is 13 residues. V dropped 4 bases and J dropped 4 bases, with 12 bases sitting between them. The V gene's germline CDR1 is SGHRS and CDR2 YFSETQ. CDR3 protein: CASSLGHQYEQYF. The CDR3, as DNA: TGCGCCAGCAGCCTGGGACACCAGTACGAGCAGTACTTC.

This clone was counted a few times. The chain links TRBV28 to TRBJ2-1; the D gene could be TRBD1 or TRBD2 (5 bases each). CDR1 is MDHEN and CDR2 is SYDVKM in the germline V gene. Trimming stripped 2 bases from V and 3 bases from J, with 17 bases between. The CDR3 has 17 residues. In nucleotides, the CDR3 is TGTGCCAGCAGTTTAAGGTCCATGGGGGAGTACTACAATGAGCAGTTCTTC. Translated, it gives CASSLRSMGEYYNEQFF.

The chain recombines TRBV11-2 with TRBJ2-7; 8 nucleotides match TRBD1. V lost 5 bases, J lost 2 bases, and 5 bases stayed unmatched. The CDR3 loop spans 14 amino acids. Per the germline V gene, CDR1 is SGHAT and CDR2 is FQNNGV. In DNA, the CDR3 is TGTGCCAGCAGCCCGACAGGGGTCACCTACGAGCAGTACTTC. This gives the protein CASSPTGVTYEQYF.

This chain links TRBV4-2 with TRBJ2-1, with 8 bases matching TRBD2. The germline V gene has CDR1 LGHNA and CDR2 YNFKEQ. The length of the CDR3 is 17 residues. J was trimmed by 8 bases and V by 2 bases; bases with no gene match: 14. This CDR3 reads CASSQPRDTGTRDEQFF. The CDR3, as DNA: TGTGCCAGCAGCCAACCTCGGGACACTGGGACTAGGGATGAGCAGTTCTTC.

The chain combines TRBV13 with TRBJ2-3, with 8 nucleotides matching TRBD2. CDR1 and CDR2 (germline): PRHDT, FYEKMQ (reference sequence). With V trimmed by 6 bases and J by 0 bases, 5 bases remained unmatched. The CDR3 is 15 residues long. CDR3 nucleotides: TGTGCCAGCAGTATCGCGGGAGGTAGCACAGATACGCAGTATTTT. This encodes CASSIAGGSTDTQYF.

In DNA form, the CDR3 reads TGCGCCAGCAGCGACTGGACCTCCTACAATGAGCAGTTCTTC. Amino acids: CASSDWTSYNEQFF. The chain recombines TRBV10-1 with TRBJ2-1; no firm D call. CDR3 size: 14 residues. With 6 bases removed from V and 0 bases from J, the gap between germline ends came to 9 bases. Germline CDR1 and CDR2: WNHNN and SYGVQD (reference sequence).